This passage covers 14 T cell receptor beta chains from one sample sequenced in a study of T cells in localized non-small cell lung cancer. Generated by immunoSEQ multiplex PCR, the TCRdb table keeps only in-frame clones and is missing some. The sample carries about 60,000 clones, roughly 90% recorded once. The input for sequencing was peripheral blood, taken before any cancer treatment. These receptors came from a woman aged 40-75 years with stage I lung adenocarcinoma.

The chain has TRBV25-1 and TRBJ2-3; TRBD1 agrees at 7 bases. Germline-derived CDR1 and CDR2 are MGHDK and SYGVNS. Trimming cost V 6 bases and J 2 bases; bases outside gene matches: 8. This CDR3 is built from 15 residues. The CDR3 is CASSHIRGTTDTQYF. CDR3 sequence (DNA): TGTGCCAGCAGCCACATCAGGGGGACCACAGATACGCAGTATTTT.

The J gene is TRBJ1-4, the V gene TRBV29-1; the D gene is possibly TRBD1 (5 bases). This CDR3 is 13 amino acids long. Trimming removed 6 bases at V and 7 bases at J, with 15 bases between. From germline, CDR1 is SQVTM and CDR2 ANQGSEA. The CDR3: CSVGAGPVEKLFF. In nucleotides, the CDR3 is TGCAGCGTCGGGGCAGGCCCGGTTGAAAAACTGTTTTTT.

The chain carries TRBV11-2 and TRBJ1-6, with TRBD1 as a possible D gene (5 bases). This CDR3 contains 16 residues. The germline gives CDR1 SGHAT, CDR2 FQNNGV. V was trimmed by 4 bases and J by 5 bases, leaving 15 bases between them. The CDR3 is CASSSTRQGDNSPLHF. CDR3 in DNA: TGTGCCAGCAGCTCCACTCGTCAGGGCGATAATTCACCCCTCCACTTT. Together with reference TRBV11-2 and TRBJ1-6, the CDR3 gives the full variable domain: EAGVAQSPRYKIIEKRQSVAFWCNPISGHATLYWYQQILGQGPKLLIQFQNNGVVDDSQLPKDRFSAERLKGVDSTLKIQPAKLEDSAVYLCASSSTRQGDNSPLHFGNGTRLTVT.

The chain is built from TRBV7-2 and TRBJ1-2; 8 bases line up with TRBD1. Germline CDR1 SGHTA, CDR2 FQGNSA. The V and J ends lost 5 bases and 6 bases, in that order; junction bases with no gene match: 11. The CDR3 consists of 15 residues. The chain's CDR3 is CASSPFAQGEDGYTF. The CDR3 DNA reads TGTGCCAGCAGCCCCTTCGCACAGGGGGAGGATGGCTACACCTTC.

The rearrangement uses TRBV7-2 and TRBJ2-3; maybe TRBD2 (5 bases). V was pared by 4 bases and J by 2 bases, with 7 bases between. Germline CDR1 is SGHTA and CDR2 is FQGNSA. There are 13 residues in the CDR3. The CDR3 coding sequence is TGTGCCAGCAGCTCCCGGGACACAGATACGCAGTATTTT. Amino acids: CASSSRDTDTQYF.

The chain couples TRBV2 to TRBJ1-1; D not resolved. The CDR3 consists of 12 residues. CDR1 is SNHLY and CDR2 is FYNNEI in the germline V gene. Between the trimmed V and J ends, which lost 0 bases and 10 bases, there was a span of 9 bases. The chain's CDR3 is CASSEALLRAFF. The CDR3 coding sequence is TGTGCCAGCAGTGAAGCGCTTCTGAGAGCTTTCTTT.

The chain carries TRBV27 and TRBJ2-7; TRBD1 matches at 11 bases. This CDR3 has 16 residues. Germline V gives CDR1 MNHEY, CDR2 SMNVEV (reference sequence). V trimming: 5 bases; J trimming: 5 bases; junction bases outside the gene matches: 11. The CDR3 DNA reads as TGTGCCAGCAGTCCCCGGGACAGGGGGAAGGGCAACGAGCAGTACTTC. It yields the protein CASSPRDRGKGNEQYF.

This clone was recorded a few times. V is TRBV7-2 and J is TRBJ1-5, with 9 bases identical to TRBD1. CDR1 is SGHTA and CDR2 is FQGNSA in the germline V gene. After removal of 5 bases from V and 3 bases from J, the junction contained 11 bases not matched to a gene. The length of the CDR3 is 17 residues. The CDR3 loop reads CASSPRTGVGINQPQHF. CDR3 DNA: TGTGCCAGCAGCCCCCGGACAGGGGTCGGGATCAATCAGCCCCAGCATTTT.

This clone has only one observation. The J gene is TRBJ2-5, the V gene TRBV2, with a tentative D call TRBD1 (7 bases). The CDR3 is made up of 13 amino acids. Between the trimmed V and J ends, which lost 9 bases and 4 bases, there was a span of 15 bases. Germline loops: CDR1 SNHLY, CDR2 FYNNEI. The CDR3 protein is CARTHRGGETQYF. The CDR3 DNA is TGTGCCAGAACCCACAGGGGAGGAGAGACCCAGTACTTC.

This chain joins TRBV7-2 and TRBJ1-2, with a tentative D call TRBD1 (5 bases). V lost 3 bases and J 8 bases, leaving 13 bases between the germline ends. The CDR3 length is 13 residues. Germline V lookup: CDR1 SGHTA, CDR2 FQGNSA. CDR3 loop: CASSFRRGEGYTF. The CDR3 region has the DNA TGTGCCAGCAGCTTCCGCCGGGGGGAAGGCTACACCTTC.

The chain employs TRBV5-5 and TRBJ2-7; possible D gene TRBD2, 5 bases. The CDR3 runs to 14 residues. The V end was cut by 2 bases, the J end by 3 bases, with 12 bases between. In germline, CDR1 is SGHKS, CDR2 YYEKEE (reference sequence). DNA for the CDR3: TGTGCCAGCAGCTTATCAAGCGGAGACTACGAGCAGTACTTC. It specifies CASSLSSGDYEQYF.

The CDR3 loop reads CASSRTYVGRTDTQYF. Written as DNA, the CDR3 is TGTGCCAGCAGCCGAACCTACGTAGGCCGCACAGATACGCAGTATTTT. The chain couples TRBV7-2 to TRBJ2-3; no definite D call. V lost 5 bases, J lost 1 base, and 16 bases lay in between. CDR3 length: 16 amino acids. From germline, CDR1 is SGHTA and CDR2 FQGNSA. Drawing the rest from reference TRBV7-2 and TRBJ2-3, the complete variable domain is GAGVSQSPSNKVTEKGKDVELRCDPISGHTALYWYRQSLGQGLEFLIYFQGNSAPDKSGLPSDRFSAERTGGSVSTLTIQRTQQEDSAVYLCASSRTYVGRTDTQYFGPGTRLTVL.

The CDR3 region has the DNA TGTGCCAGCGCCTCAGGGTCGAGCTCCTATAATTCACCCCTCCACTTT. This gives the protein CASASGSSSYNSPLHF. The chain carries TRBV18 and TRBJ1-6; maybe TRBD1 (5 bases). V gave up 8 bases and J gave up 0 bases, with 14 bases separating them. The CDR3 loop spans 16 amino acids. Germline V gives CDR1 KGHSH, CDR2 LQKENI.

The rearrangement uses TRBV11-2 and TRBJ1-4, with 10 bases identical to TRBD1. This CDR3 is 18 amino acids long. Per germline, CDR1 SGHAT and CDR2 FQNNGV. The trim removed 0 bases at V and 6 bases at J, leaving 10 bases unmatched. CDR3 amino acids: CASSLDGTGALIYEKLFF. In DNA form, the CDR3 reads TGTGCCAGCAGCTTAGATGGGACAGGGGCGCTTATATATGAAAAACTGTTTTTT.